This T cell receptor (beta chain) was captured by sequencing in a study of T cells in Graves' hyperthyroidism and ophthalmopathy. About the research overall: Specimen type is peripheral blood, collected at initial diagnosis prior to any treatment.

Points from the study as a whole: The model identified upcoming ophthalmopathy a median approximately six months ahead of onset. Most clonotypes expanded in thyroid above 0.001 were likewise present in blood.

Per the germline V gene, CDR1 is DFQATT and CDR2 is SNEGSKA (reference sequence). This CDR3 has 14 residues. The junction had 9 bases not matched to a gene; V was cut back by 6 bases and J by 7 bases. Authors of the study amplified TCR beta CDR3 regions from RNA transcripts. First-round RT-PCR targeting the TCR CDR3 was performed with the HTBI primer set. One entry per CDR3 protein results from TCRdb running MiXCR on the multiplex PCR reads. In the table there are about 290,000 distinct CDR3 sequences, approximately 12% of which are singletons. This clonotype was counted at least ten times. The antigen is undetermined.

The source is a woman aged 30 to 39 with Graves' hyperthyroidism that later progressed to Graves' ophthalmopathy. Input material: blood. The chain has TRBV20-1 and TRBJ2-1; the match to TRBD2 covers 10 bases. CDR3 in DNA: TGCAGTGCCGAAGCGGGAGGGCCGGGTAATGAGCAGTTCTTC. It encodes CSAEAGGPGNEQFF.